The T cell receptor (beta chain) under discussion was sequenced for a study of CD8+ T cells in alopecia areata. It was cDNA, reverse transcribed from extracted RNA, that served as the sequencing template. Libraries were prepared by immunoSEQ multiplex PCR; TCRdb keeps only in-frame clonotypes and omits some of them. The table shows 100,000 to 150,000 clones, with 49% occurring only once. Germline lookup yields CDR1 SGHRS and CDR2 YFSETQ. Between the trimmed V and J ends, which lost 2 bases and 5 bases, there was a span of 9 bases. The CDR3 consists of 13 residues. This clonotype originated in a human donor with alopecia areata. The rearrangement uses TRBV5-1 and TRBJ2-3; D may be TRBD1 (6 bases). Sequencing used CD8+ T cells sorted from blood, obtained at week 0. CDR3 protein: CASSFWGRDTQYF. The CDR3 nucleotides are TGCGCCAGCAGCTTTTGGGGGCGAGATACGCAGTATTTT.